The present T cell receptor beta chain was sequenced within a study of cytomegalovirus exposure and HLA in healthy donors. Healthy bone marrow donors made up the donor group. Per germline, CDR1 SGHKS and CDR2 YYEKEE (reference sequence). This CDR3 is built from 17 residues. Trimming left V 0 bases short and J 2 bases short, with 18 bases between. Study-level results: The only immune exposure information that was available was CMV serostatus. The authors reported that TCR beta sequences could predict HLA-A and HLA-B alleles. These predictions were accurate for most subjects in the first cohort.

The PCR had 60 Vbeta and 13 Jbeta primers. Clones were sequenced by immunoSEQ multiplex PCR, and TCRdb holds only the in-frame ones, with some missing. The sample includes about 170,000 clones, 85% seen only once; the top ten take 1%. A few counts support this clone. Antigen unknown. The TCR originated in a boy between 2 and 15 years old in good health and CMV-seronegative. The sample taken for sequencing was PBMCs. The chain is built from TRBV5-5 and TRBJ2-7, with TRBD1 as a possible D gene (5 bases). This chain's CDR3 is CASSLALQVVFPYEQYF. The CDR3 coding sequence is TGTGCCAGCAGCTTGGCTTTACAGGTAGTATTCCCCTACGAGCAGTACTTC.